Listed below are T cell receptor beta chains from one sample, sequenced in a study of regulatory T cells in long-lasting Graves disease. Each CDR3 protein is one row after TCRdb ran MiXCR on the multiplex PCR reads. The table lists roughly 450,000 distinct CDR3 sequences, roughly 20% of them singletons, with less than 9% in the top ten. Sequencing used peripheral blood mononuclear cells (PBMCs), obtained when the disease was refractory, from a patient treated with antithyroid drugs. All receptors derive from a female donor with Graves disease. Both conserved end residues are trimmed from each CDR3. Each record gives: V gene, J gene, CDR3 protein.

v_call: TRBV13
j_call: TRBJ1-6
cdr3_aa: ASSLAGVYNSPLH

v_call: TRBV7-2
j_call: TRBJ2-4
cdr3_aa: ASSLGGALLQY

v_call: TRBV12-3/TRBV12-4
j_call: TRBJ2-2
cdr3_aa: ASSHLRGLGELF

v_call: TRBV3-1
j_call: TRBJ1-1
cdr3_aa: ASSQGGGTEAF

v_call: TRBV24-1
j_call: TRBJ1-5
cdr3_aa: ATSPRQSYQPQH

v_call: TRBV27
j_call: TRBJ1-1
cdr3_aa: ASSPGTRGNTEAF

v_call: TRBV6-5
j_call: TRBJ1-4
cdr3_aa: ASSYSAGLGGEKLF

v_call: TRBV20-1
j_call: TRBJ1-3
cdr3_aa: SARSPGNTIY

v_call: TRBV20-1
j_call: TRBJ2-7
cdr3_aa: SAGSSQRQY

v_call: TRBV4-1
j_call: TRBJ1-4
cdr3_aa: ASMVRLNRDNEKLF

v_call: TRBV6-1
j_call: TRBJ1-1
cdr3_aa: ASRQGTMNTEAF

v_call: TRBV20-1
j_call: TRBJ1-6
cdr3_aa: SAEVVAVNNSPLH

v_call: TRBV5-8
j_call: TRBJ2-3
cdr3_aa: ASYHLGSTTHGNTQY

v_call: TRBV30
j_call: TRBJ2-7
cdr3_aa: AWSVPGRAGYEQY

v_call: TRBV19
j_call: TRBJ2-7
cdr3_aa: ASSMFGRSSYEQY

v_call: TRBV28
j_call: TRBJ1-4
cdr3_aa: ASTPPGNNEKLF

v_call: TRBV19
j_call: TRBJ1-5
cdr3_aa: ANTPAGTGGNQPQH

v_call: TRBV28
j_call: TRBJ2-2
cdr3_aa: ASSIRGGHAGELF

v_call: TRBV5-1
j_call: TRBJ2-1
cdr3_aa: ASSLTPTSGRGASYNEQF

v_call: TRBV6-2/TRBV6-3
j_call: TRBJ1-4
cdr3_aa: ASNGLHEKLF

v_call: TRBV5-5
j_call: TRBJ1-2
cdr3_aa: ASSAPGRRNYGYT

v_call: TRBV2
j_call: TRBJ1-4
cdr3_aa: ASSERAGNEKLF

v_call: TRBV30
j_call: TRBJ1-2
cdr3_aa: AWSVRQGAGGYT

v_call: TRBV18
j_call: TRBJ1-1
cdr3_aa: ASTGQANTEAF

v_call: TRBV28
j_call: TRBJ2-7
cdr3_aa: ASSPPSFYEQY

v_call: TRBV2
j_call: TRBJ2-7
cdr3_aa: VSSPGGGGSHEQY

v_call: TRBV20-1
j_call: TRBJ1-1
cdr3_aa: SASLRVNTEAF

v_call: TRBV10-3
j_call: TRBJ2-6
cdr3_aa: AISESHSGVNVLT

v_call: TRBV7-9
j_call: TRBJ2-5
cdr3_aa: ASSGGVWETQY

v_call: TRBV28
j_call: TRBJ2-5
cdr3_aa: ASRGQQVETQY

v_call: TRBV29-1
j_call: TRBJ2-3
cdr3_aa: SAAGQGVTDTQY

v_call: TRBV4-2
j_call: TRBJ2-5
cdr3_aa: ASSPLSEGFTGLGETQY

v_call: TRBV4-2
j_call: TRBJ2-7
cdr3_aa: ASSQGRGQGMSEQY

v_call: TRBV20-1
j_call: TRBJ2-2
cdr3_aa: SARVYTGELF

v_call: TRBV20-1
j_call: TRBJ2-7
cdr3_aa: SARDWDGPYEQY

v_call: TRBV6-1
j_call: TRBJ1-1
cdr3_aa: ASSAGWAEAF

v_call: TRBV7-8
j_call: TRBJ1-4
cdr3_aa: ASSSLFRGKEKLF

v_call: TRBV5-1
j_call: TRBJ2-7
cdr3_aa: ASSLGDRGSTYEQY

v_call: TRBV4-1
j_call: TRBJ2-7
cdr3_aa: ASSPSGGVDEQY

v_call: TRBV6-1
j_call: TRBJ1-5
cdr3_aa: ASSGTVDQPQH

v_call: TRBV6-5
j_call: TRBJ2-7
cdr3_aa: ASSYSISLTYEQY

v_call: TRBV20-1
j_call: TRBJ1-5
cdr3_aa: SAPIRAGTVNQPQH

v_call: TRBV28
j_call: TRBJ1-5
cdr3_aa: ASSLPRTARQPQH

v_call: TRBV6-1
j_call: TRBJ2-5
cdr3_aa: ARSDQGSQETQY

v_call: TRBV30
j_call: TRBJ1-4
cdr3_aa: AWSAPITGTELF

v_call: TRBV30
j_call: TRBJ2-7
cdr3_aa: AWSSGGGRYEQY

v_call: TRBV5-1
j_call: TRBJ2-7
cdr3_aa: ASSLDRVGLEQY

v_call: TRBV5-1
j_call: TRBJ2-3
cdr3_aa: ASSLVAADTQY

v_call: TRBV27
j_call: TRBJ2-7
cdr3_aa: ASRLAEAYEQY

v_call: TRBV6-1
j_call: TRBJ2-7
cdr3_aa: ASSPRGGSYEQY

v_call: TRBV20-1
j_call: TRBJ2-4
cdr3_aa: SASILLPPVAKNIQY

v_call: TRBV5-8
j_call: TRBJ1-6
cdr3_aa: ASSLSATLH

v_call: TRBV10-3
j_call: TRBJ2-7
cdr3_aa: AISDRDRKPYEQY

v_call: TRBV15
j_call: TRBJ2-7
cdr3_aa: ATSRAGGASNEQY

v_call: TRBV19
j_call: TRBJ2-2
cdr3_aa: ASILTANTGELF

v_call: TRBV5-1
j_call: TRBJ2-7
cdr3_aa: ASSLEARAYEQY

v_call: TRBV5-1
j_call: TRBJ2-7
cdr3_aa: ASSSPTAGGKSYEQY